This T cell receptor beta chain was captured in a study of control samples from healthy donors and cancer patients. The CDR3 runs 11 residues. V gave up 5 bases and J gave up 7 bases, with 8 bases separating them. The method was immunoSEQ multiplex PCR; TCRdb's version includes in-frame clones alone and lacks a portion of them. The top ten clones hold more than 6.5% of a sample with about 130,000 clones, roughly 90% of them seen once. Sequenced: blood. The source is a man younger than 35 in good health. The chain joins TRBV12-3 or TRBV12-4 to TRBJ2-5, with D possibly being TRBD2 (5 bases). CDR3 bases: TGTGCCAGCAGTACCCGGGGGACCCAGTACTTC. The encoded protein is CASSTRGTQYF.